One and the same sample provided the 24 T cell receptor beta chains below, sequenced in a study of PD-1 blockade in classical Hodgkin lymphoma (TCRdb year 2020). Preparation of the library involved the immunoSEQ multiplex PCR assay. This immuneACCESS table, as held by TCRdb, lists in-frame sequences with V and J called but not all clones. Of the missing ones, under half trace to an unresolved V gene in checked studies; the others have no known cause. The sample contains 29,000 or so clones, over 55% of them found a single time. The ten top clones hold more than 2.5% of the sample. The meaning of the sample's time point label: cycle 2 day 1 (C2D1) of nivolumab. Relapse after autologous stem cell transplantation had occurred in all trial patients, and cohorts A, B and C were distinguished by prior brentuximab vedotin exposure. Sequences were derived from peripheral blood mononuclear cells (PBMCs), sampled before the second cycle of nivolumab. These receptors were obtained from a human donor with classical Hodgkin lymphoma.

This rearrangement joins TRBV19 to TRBJ1-2, with D possibly matching TRBD1 (6 bases). The CDR3 runs 13 residues. The V gene lost 4 bases and the J gene lost 4 bases, with 10 bases spanning the gap. CDR1 is LNHDA, CDR2 SQIVND, per germline (reference sequence). The CDR3 DNA follows: TGTGCCAGTAGTAACAGGGCCGGCTATGGCTACACCTTC. Amino acids: CASSNRAGYGYTF.

The chain combines TRBV5-5 with TRBJ2-7; D possibly corresponds to TRBD2 (5 bases). The CDR3 extends over 12 amino acids. Germline V gene sequence: CDR1 SGHKS, CDR2 YYEKEE (reference sequence). Trimming removed 7 bases from V and 1 base from J, with 9 bases in between. CDR3 loop: CASGLISYEQYF. CDR3 sequence (DNA): TGTGCCAGCGGACTGATTTCCTACGAGCAGTACTTC.

The chain employs TRBV5-6 and TRBJ1-3; TRBD1 agrees at 9 bases. Trimming cost V 1 base and J 5 bases; bases outside gene matches: 7. Germline values: CDR1 SGHDT, CDR2 YYEEEE. The CDR3 loop spans 16 amino acids. The CDR3 loop reads CASSLSGTGRRNTIYF. CDR3 coding DNA: TGTGCCAGCAGCTTGTCCGGGACAGGGAGGAGAAACACCATATATTTT.

In DNA, the CDR3 is TGTGCCAGCAGCTTAAGCAGGGGCCTTACCCTTTATAATTCACCCCTCCACTTT. This codes for CASSLSRGLTLYNSPLHF. The chain uses TRBV7-9 and TRBJ1-6, with D possibly TRBD1 on 6 matching bases. The V gene's germline CDR1 is SEHNR and CDR2 FQNEAQ (reference sequence). This CDR3 region has 18 residues. V lost 2 bases, J lost 4 bases, and 18 bases lay in between.

V is TRBV27 and J is TRBJ1-2; D gene ambiguous. V gave up 6 bases and J gave up 4 bases, with 12 bases separating them. Per the germline V gene, CDR1 is MNHEY and CDR2 is SMNVEV (reference sequence). CDR3 length: 13 amino acids. The chain's CDR3 is CASRPTGSYGYTF. The CDR3 DNA follows: TGTGCCAGCAGACCTACCGGGAGCTATGGCTACACCTTC.

The chain uses TRBV19 and TRBJ2-1, with TRBD2 matching over 8 bases. V lost 1 base to trimming and J lost 10 bases; unmatched junction nucleotides: 6. This CDR3 contains 14 residues. The germline V gene encodes CDR1 LNHDA and CDR2 SQIVND (reference sequence). CDR3 region: CASSIAGGAGEQFF. DNA for the CDR3: TGTGCCAGTAGTATAGCCGGGGGGGCCGGGGAGCAGTTCTTC.

The chain employs TRBV28 and TRBJ1-4; D call uncertain. Between the trimmed V and J ends, which lost 6 bases and 6 bases, there was a span of 14 bases. The CDR3 is 14 residues long. Germline CDR1 and CDR2: MDHEN and SYDVKM. The CDR3 DNA sequence: TGTGCCAGCAGCCCTAGTACCGTGGATGAAAAACTGTTTTTT. Translating gives CASSPSTVDEKLFF.

The V gene is TRBV27, the J gene TRBJ2-2, with a weak D call TRBD1 (6 bases). V lost 5 bases, J lost 2 bases, and 18 bases lay in between. This CDR3 comprises 17 residues. Germline CDR1 is MNHEY and CDR2 is SMNVEV (reference sequence). This chain's CDR3 is CASSRNLGTLNTGELFF. The CDR3 DNA reads TGTGCCAGCAGTCGAAACCTCGGGACACTTAACACCGGGGAGCTGTTTTTT.

This chain uses TRBV14 with TRBJ2-7, with a possible D match to TRBD2 (6 bases). This CDR3 spans 15 amino acids. Germline values: CDR1 SGHDN, CDR2 FVKESK. V lost 6 bases, J lost 4 bases, and 19 bases lay in between. The CDR3 loop is CASSLGDSKYYEQYF. CDR3 coding DNA: TGTGCCAGCAGTTTGGGGGACTCGAAATATTACGAGCAGTACTTC.

The chain carries TRBV5-1 and TRBJ1-2; 7 bases agree with TRBD1. V lost 4 bases and J lost 2; bases outside the gene matches: 8. The CDR3 runs to 15 residues. The V gene's germline CDR1 is SGHRS and CDR2 YFSETQ. The CDR3 DNA follows: TGCGCCAGCAGCCCTACCGGGACAGAGAACTATGGCTACACCTTC. It specifies CASSPTGTENYGYTF.

This clone was counted only a few times. The CDR3 loop reads CASSGGDRAFYNEQFF. The CDR3 coding sequence is TGTGCCAGCAGTGGGGGGGACAGGGCCTTCTACAATGAGCAGTTCTTC. V is TRBV2 and J is TRBJ2-1; 9 bases agree with TRBD1. The ends lost 4 bases at V and 3 bases at J; junction bases unmatched: 7. Germline CDR1 SNHLY, CDR2 FYNNEI. CDR3 length: 16 amino acids.

This clone has just a few counts. This chain connects TRBV19 to TRBJ2-1; TRBD2 matches at 14 bases. CDR1 and CDR2 (germline): LNHDA, SQIVND (reference sequence). The CDR3 length is 14 residues. V shed 5 bases and J 9 bases; nucleotides not matched to a gene: 3. This CDR3 is CASSQTSGGGEQFF. DNA of the CDR3: TGTGCCAGTAGTCAGACTAGCGGGGGGGGTGAGCAGTTCTTC.

The J gene is TRBJ2-7, the V gene TRBV5-1, with TRBD1 identical over 12 bases. With V trimmed by 4 bases and J by 6 bases, 5 bases remained unmatched. This CDR3 has 14 residues. The V gene's germline CDR1 is SGHRS and CDR2 YFSETQ. The CDR3 nucleotides are TGCGCCAGCAGCGCGGGACAGGGGGCGGCCGAGCAGTACTTC. Its translation is CASSAGQGAAEQYF.

The V call is TRBV30, the J call TRBJ1-2, with D tentatively TRBD1 (6 bases). Germline loops: CDR1 GTSNPN, CDR2 SVGIG (reference sequence). Trimming removed 4 bases from V and 2 bases from J, with 14 bases in between. The CDR3 contains 14 residues. CDR3 coding DNA: TGTGCCTGGATCTGGGACAACTCGAACTATGGCTACACCTTC. Its protein is CAWIWDNSNYGYTF. Drawing the rest from reference TRBV30 and TRBJ1-2, the complete variable domain is SQTIHQWPATLVQPVGSPLSLECTVEGTSNPNLYWYRQAAGRGLQLLFYSVGIGQISSEVPQNLSASRPQDRQFILSSKKLLLSDSGFYLCAWIWDNSNYGYTFGSGTRLTVV.

The rearrangement uses TRBV6-6 and TRBJ2-3, with TRBD2 as a possible D gene (5 bases). The germline gives CDR1 MNHNY, CDR2 SVGAGI (reference sequence). V lost 10 bases to trimming and J lost 0 bases, with 11 bases between them. The CDR3 is 13 residues long. The CDR3 loop is CATGGISTDTQYF. CDR3 in DNA: TGTGCCACCGGAGGAATTAGCACAGATACGCAGTATTTT.

The chain combines TRBV5-4 with TRBJ2-1, with D possibly called TRBD1 or TRBD2 (5 bases each). This CDR3 comprises 16 residues. With 3 bases removed from V and 7 bases from J, the gap between germline ends came to 20 bases. Germline-derived CDR1 and CDR2 are SGHNT and YYREEE (reference sequence). CDR3 region: CASSYLSWGRSNEQFF. CDR3 bases: TGTGCCAGCAGCTATCTCTCCTGGGGGAGATCGAATGAGCAGTTCTTC.

The rearrangement joins TRBV2 to TRBJ1-2; possible D gene TRBD1, 5 bases. CDR1 and CDR2 (germline): SNHLY, FYNNEI. Between the trimmed V and J ends, which lost 5 bases and 6 bases, there was a span of 10 bases. This CDR3 has 12 amino acids. The DNA of the CDR3 is TGTGCCAGCAGTTTACGGGGCCATGGCTACACCTTC. This translates into CASSLRGHGYTF.

This clone is deemed medium-sized. V is TRBV7-8 and J is TRBJ1-3, with a weak D call TRBD1 (5 bases). The CDR3 covers 17 residues. V gave up 2 bases and J gave up 0 bases, with 14 bases separating them. The germline V gene has CDR1 SGHVS and CDR2 FQNEAQ. The CDR3 DNA sequence: TGTGCCAGCAGCTTATACACGGGGCCGACCTCTGGAAACACCATATATTTT. Protein sequence: CASSLYTGPTSGNTIYF.

This clone was detected a few times. This chain uses TRBV4-1 with TRBJ1-1; 9 nucleotides match TRBD1. This CDR3 has 15 residues. The trim removed 2 bases at V and 4 bases at J, leaving 5 bases unmatched. The V gene's germline CDR1 is MGHRA and CDR2 YSYEKL. In nucleotides, the CDR3 is TGCGCCAGCAGCCAATATTGGGACAGGGCCACTGAAGCTTTCTTT. Its translation: CASSQYWDRATEAFF.

V and J are TRBV9 and TRBJ1-4, with D uncertain. The CDR3 contains 15 residues. Germline loops: CDR1 SGDLS, CDR2 YYNGEE. V dropped 0 bases and J dropped 8 bases, with 14 bases sitting between them. CDR3 residues: CASSVEGSSQEKLFF. Here the CDR3 DNA reads TGTGCCAGCAGCGTAGAGGGAAGTTCCCAAGAAAAACTGTTTTTT.

The rearrangement links TRBV7-9 to TRBJ2-1; TRBD2 matches at 14 bases. This CDR3 contains 15 residues. Germline lookup yields CDR1 SEHNR and CDR2 FQNEAQ (reference sequence). V was clipped by 10 bases and J by 7 bases; unmatched bases: 9. CDR3 DNA: TGTGCCACCCGGACTAGCGGGGGGCTGAGGAATGAGCAGTTCTTC. Its protein is CATRTSGGLRNEQFF. Full variable domain (remainder filled in from reference TRBV7-9 and TRBJ2-1): DTGVSQNPRHKITKRGQNVTFRCDPISEHNRLYWYRQTLGQGPEFLTYFQNEAQLEKSRLLSDRFSAERPKGSFSTLEIQRTEQGDSAMYLCATRTSGGLRNEQFFGPGTRLTVL.

The J gene is TRBJ2-3, the V gene TRBV7-2, with TRBD1 matching over 9 bases. V lost 4 bases to trimming and J lost 3 bases; unmatched junction nucleotides: 5. The CDR3 runs to 15 residues. Germline lookup yields CDR1 SGHTA and CDR2 FQGNSA. CDR3 nucleotide sequence: TGTGCCAGCAGCTCAGGGACAGGGAGAACAGATACGCAGTATTTT. Amino acid sequence: CASSSGTGRTDTQYF.

The chain employs TRBV9 and TRBJ2-5; 8 bases are a match to TRBD2. Germline V gives CDR1 SGDLS, CDR2 YYNGEE. V was pared by 4 bases and J by 1 base, with 9 bases of the junction left unmatched. The CDR3 is 16 amino acids. CDR3 nucleotides: TGTGCCAGCAGCACGGGTGGCGGGAGGATCCAAGAGACCCAGTACTTC. Amino acid sequence: CASSTGGGRIQETQYF.

Comment on this clone: At one boundary the junction diverges from the germline segment, which might be a read error. J is TRBJ1-1 and V is TRBV6-1; D uncertain. This CDR3 comprises 11 residues. The germline CDR1 and CDR2 sequences are MNHNS and SASEGT. For the CDR3, the DNA is TGTGCCAGCGTTGAGAACGCTGAAGCTTTCTTT. It is translated as CASVENAEAFF.